This T cell receptor (beta chain) appears in the sequencing data of a study of T cells in Graves' hyperthyroidism and ophthalmopathy. Many counts were recorded for this clonotype. Its target is not known. Study-level points and caveats: The majority of expanded thyroid clonotypes above 0.001 also appeared in blood.

Clinical symptoms, serum thyroxine and TRAb, thyroid ultrasound and orbital computed tomography were used for the diagnoses. Blood was obtained at the first hyperthyroidism diagnosis, which preceded any ophthalmopathy symptoms. Researchers took RNA transcripts and amplified the TCR beta CDR3 regions from them. The TCR CDR3 first-round RT-PCR relied on the HTBI primer set. TCRdb reprocessed the multiplex PCR reads with MiXCR, giving one entry per CDR3 protein. The sample holds 250,000 to 300,000 distinct CDR3 sequences, about 14% seen once. The CDR3 extends over 15 amino acids. Per germline, CDR1 MNHNS and CDR2 SASEGT. V lost 5 bases and J lost 6, with 16 bases in between.

This receptor was taken from a woman in her thirties with Graves' hyperthyroidism that later progressed to Graves' ophthalmopathy. The chain combines TRBV6-1 with TRBJ2-2; weak D call: TRBD1 (5 bases). Material for sequencing was blood. For the CDR3, the DNA is TGTGCCAGCAGTTGGTTAGGGGCTAGTTCCGGGGAGCTGTTTTTT. Translation gives CASSWLGASSGELFF.